The clone carrying this T cell receptor beta chain was counted ten times or more. Its antigen is unknown. Germline assignment: CDR1 SGHTA and CDR2 FQGTGA. The V gene lost 3 bases and the J gene lost 3 bases, with 9 bases spanning the gap. The CDR3 runs 14 residues. The data were taken from a study of T-cell memory formation after mild COVID-19. Broader study findings: CD4+ contracting clones were found mainly in CM and EM, and CD8+ ones in EMRA. A second wave expanding day 15 to 37 was CD4+-biased; contracting clones were balanced.

Libraries for TCRalpha and TCRbeta carried sample barcodes and unique molecular identifiers via 5'RACE. Via MiXCR, TCRdb re-called the 5' RACE reads, giving one row per CDR3 protein. The sample carries 400,000 or so distinct CDR3 sequences, more than 20% recorded once. The chain recombines TRBV7-3 with TRBJ2-1; possibly TRBD2 for D (6 bases). This clonotype was obtained from an adult woman who had mild COVID-19 (a few samples of this study predate the infection). Cell type and time point are not known. Sequenced sample: PBMCs or a T cell subset sorted from them (not recorded which). CDR3 amino acids: CASSLGRGYNEQFF. In nucleotides, the CDR3 is TGTGCCAGCAGCTTGGGGCGGGGCTACAATGAGCAGTTCTTC.